This T cell receptor (beta chain) was found in a study of glioma-infiltrating T cells. This clonotype has only a few counts. The V gene lost 2 bases and the J gene lost 5 bases, with 9 bases spanning the gap. There are 14 residues in the CDR3. Amplification of TCR alpha and beta CDR3 regions from RNA used iRepertoire nested multiplex PCR. TCRdb reprocessed the multiplex PCR reads via MiXCR and lists one record per CDR3 protein. This sample carries around 350,000 distinct CDR3 sequences, about 40% of them seen once, and the ten largest clones take around 12%. The sample comprised glioma tissue, nonneoplastic brain tissue, or PBMCs (not recorded which). The chain joins TRBV12-3 or TRBV12-4 to TRBJ2-2, with D possibly being TRBD1 (5 bases). This clonotype was obtained from a human donor with low-grade glioma or glioblastoma, undergoing nonglioma brain surgery, or in good health (not recorded which). CDR3 nucleotide sequence: TGTGCCAGCAGTTTACCGGCAGGGACCGGGGAGCTGTTTTTT. Amino acids: CASSLPAGTGELFF.